A single sample is the source of the 26 T cell receptor beta chains below, sequenced in a study of T cell repertoires in cytomegalovirus infection (dated by TCRdb to about 2019). TCRdb shows the sequencer as Illumina HiSeq 1500. TCRdb reanalyzed the raw reads on its own, using fastp at Q25 for trimming and MiXCR for clone calling, and kept in-frame beta chains. Every CDR3 protein is listed once, alongside the most common genes and DNA of its rows. Within this sample are approximately 190,000 distinct CDR3 sequences, with over 25% of them counted one time only. The top ten hold 30% to 35% of the sample. What was sequenced was PBMCs. The receptor set was obtained from a human donor in good health (CMV status not recorded). Some clones in this sample may be carry-over from other donors' samples.

The chain uses TRBV14 and TRBJ2-7, with D perhaps being TRBD1 or TRBD2 (5 bases each). Per germline, CDR1 SGHDN and CDR2 FVKESK. The CDR3 has 15 amino acids. V was trimmed by 2 bases and J by 2 bases, leaving 13 bases between them. The DNA of the CDR3 is TGTGCCAGCAGCCAATACGAGGGGCTACCCTACGAGCAGTACTTC. This encodes CASSQYEGLPYEQYF.

The V gene is TRBV7-2, the J gene TRBJ2-3, with D tentatively TRBD2 (6 bases). In germline, CDR1 is SGHTA, CDR2 FQGNSA. CDR3 length: 16 amino acids. Between the trimmed V and J ends, which lost 2 bases and 2 bases, there was a span of 14 bases. Here the CDR3 DNA reads TGTGCCAGCAGCTTAACCCCGGGACTCCTCACAGATACGCAGTATTTT. Residues: CASSLTPGLLTDTQYF.

This clonotype was found a few times. This chain links TRBV7-3 with TRBJ1-1, with D perhaps TRBD1 (5 bases). Trimming removed 5 bases at V and 2 bases at J, with 15 bases between. The CDR3 spans 15 residues. Germline V lookup: CDR1 SGHTA, CDR2 FQGTGA. In nucleotides, the CDR3 is TGTGCCAGCAGCCGTTCCGGGACCGATAACACTGAAGCTTTCTTT. This gives the protein CASSRSGTDNTEAFF.

Only a few counts were recorded for this clonotype. This rearrangement joins TRBV7-3 to TRBJ2-3; D perhaps matches TRBD2 (5 bases). Trimming took off 2 bases at V and 6 bases at J, with 12 bases between the two ends. This CDR3 has 14 residues. Germline CDR1 reads SGHTA; CDR2 reads FQGTGA. The CDR3: CASSLEGSLDTQYF. CDR3 nucleotide sequence: TGTGCCAGCAGCTTAGAGGGCAGTTTGGATACGCAGTATTTT.

This sequence joins TRBV11-3 and TRBJ2-3; 9 bases agree with TRBD1. From germline, CDR1 is SGHNT and CDR2 YENEEA. CDR3 length: 13 amino acids. Trimming took 5 bases from V and 7 from J; bases not matched to a gene: 4. The CDR3 nucleotides read TGTGCCAGCAGCGGGGACAGGGTGCATACGCAGTATTTT. This encodes CASSGDRVHTQYF.

This rearrangement joins TRBV20-1 to TRBJ2-3, with D unresolved. The germline CDR1 and CDR2 sequences are DFQATT and SNEGSKA (reference sequence). The CDR3 totals 12 residues. Trimming took 8 bases from V and 2 from J, leaving 11 bases between them. This chain's CDR3 is CSSPSDTDTQYF. The CDR3 coding sequence is TGCAGTTCCCCTTCGGACACAGATACGCAGTATTTT.

This clonotype occurred many times. The chain uses TRBV29-1 and TRBJ2-3; 8 bases fit TRBD2. The J segment lost 0 bases and the V segment lost 7 bases, leaving 9 bases of the junction unmatched. Germline assignment: CDR1 SQVTM and CDR2 ANQGSEA. This CDR3 spans 15 amino acids. CDR3 loop: CSADSGGRSTDTQYF. In nucleotides, the CDR3 is TGCAGCGCCGACAGCGGGGGACGGAGCACAGATACGCAGTATTTT.

This clonotype was observed a few times. The J gene is TRBJ1-5, the V gene TRBV29-1; 9 bases are shared with TRBD1. The germline V gene encodes CDR1 SQVTM and CDR2 ANQGSEA. Unmatched junction bases numbered 0, after V lost 4 bases and J lost 2 bases. The CDR3 spans 13 residues. The CDR3, as DNA: TGCAGCGTTGGACAGGGGGGCAATCAGCCCCAGCATTTT. Protein product: CSVGQGGNQPQHF.

This clonotype was detected ten times or more. The J gene is TRBJ2-7, the V gene TRBV2, with D tentatively TRBD1 or TRBD2 (5 bases each). The V end lost 1 base, the J end lost 7 bases, and 17 bases lay between the germline ends. The CDR3 is made up of 15 amino acids. Germline CDR1 SNHLY, CDR2 FYNNEI. The CDR3: CASSEGDLTRWEQYF. The CDR3, as DNA: TGTGCCAGCAGTGAAGGGGACCTTACTCGGTGGGAGCAGTACTTC.

The chain employs TRBV5-1 and TRBJ2-5; TRBD2 aligns across 8 bases. The CDR3 has 14 amino acids. The V gene's germline CDR1 is SGHRS and CDR2 YFSETQ. The V segment lost 4 bases and the J segment 3 bases; nucleotides outside the gene matches: 5. The CDR3 loop is CASSRTSSEETQYF. The CDR3, as DNA: TGCGCCAGCAGCCGGACTAGCTCCGAAGAGACCCAGTACTTC.

The chain has TRBV2 and TRBJ1-1; 8 bases align to TRBD1. The CDR3 runs to 15 residues. The germline gives CDR1 SNHLY, CDR2 FYNNEI. V shed 6 bases and J 11 bases; nucleotides not matched to a gene: 17. DNA of the CDR3: TGTGCCAGCAGGGGACCCTTTGGGGGACAGGCAGAGGCTTTCTTT. Its translation: CASRGPFGGQAEAFF.

This clonotype has at least ten counts. The rearrangement joins TRBV7-2 to TRBJ1-5, with D possibly being TRBD1 (5 bases). CDR3 length: 15 amino acids. The V gene's germline CDR1 is SGHTA and CDR2 FQGNSA. The germline V and J ends were trimmed by 1 base and 5 bases, with 12 bases remaining between them. CDR3 loop: CASSLVPGLDQPQHF. Here the CDR3 DNA reads TGTGCCAGCAGCTTAGTTCCAGGGCTAGATCAGCCCCAGCATTTT.

This clonotype was counted only a few times. In nucleotides, the CDR3 is TGTGCCAGCAGTCCCCGTAACGTCGGTTCACCCCTCCACTTT. Amino acid sequence: CASSPRNVGSPLHF. This rearrangement joins TRBV2 to TRBJ1-6, with D unclear. This CDR3 contains 14 residues. With 5 bases removed from V and 9 bases from J, the gap between germline ends came to 14 bases. Germline assignment: CDR1 SNHLY and CDR2 FYNNEI.

This clonotype was counted once. This rearrangement joins TRBV29-1 to TRBJ2-5, with 8 bases identical to TRBD1. This CDR3 contains 15 residues. Germline V lookup: CDR1 SQVTM, CDR2 ANQGSEA. The J segment lost 5 bases and the V segment lost 3 bases, leaving 11 bases of the junction unmatched. In DNA, the CDR3 is TGCAGCGTTGAGGGGGGTCAGGGGGCTCGCGAGACCCAGTACTTC. Protein product: CSVEGGQGARETQYF.

The V gene is TRBV5-1, the J gene TRBJ2-7, with unresolved D. The V end lost 5 bases, the J end lost 3 bases, and 15 bases lay between the germline ends. The CDR3 length is 14 residues. The germline V gene encodes CDR1 SGHRS and CDR2 YFSETQ. The CDR3 sequence is CASRGVGRFYEQYF. In DNA, the CDR3 is TGCGCCAGCAGAGGAGTCGGCAGGTTCTACGAGCAGTACTTC. The entire variable domain, with the rest obtained from reference TRBV5-1 and TRBJ2-7, is as follows: KAGVTQTPRYLIKTRGQQVTLSCSPISGHRSVSWYQQTPGQGLQFLFEYFSETQRNKGNFPGRFSGRQFSNSRSEMNVSTLELGDSALYLCASRGVGRFYEQYFGPGTRLTVT.

This clonotype was seen a few times. This rearrangement joins TRBV7-2 to TRBJ1-1; TRBD1 matches 10 bases. Germline CDR1 SGHTA, CDR2 FQGNSA. J gave up 6 bases and V 10 bases, and 8 bases lay outside the gene matches. This CDR3 contains 13 residues. The CDR3 coding sequence is TGTGCCATTTCTGACAGGGGGCTATCTGAAGCTTTCTTT. Translated: CAISDRGLSEAFF.

The chain is built from TRBV20-1 and TRBJ1-1, with 7 bases identical to TRBD1. This CDR3 contains 12 residues. The junction had 5 bases not matched to a gene; V was cut back by 6 bases and J by 4 bases. The V gene's germline CDR1 is DFQATT and CDR2 SNEGSKA (reference sequence). CDR3 amino acids: CSANRGVTEAFF. The CDR3 region has the DNA TGCAGTGCGAACAGGGGTGTCACTGAAGCTTTCTTT.

This clonotype was seen only a few times. The rearrangement joins TRBV6-1 to TRBJ2-7; D gene uncertain. This CDR3 region has 15 residues. V lost 7 bases and J lost 1, with 17 bases in between. Germline lookup yields CDR1 MNHNS and CDR2 SASEGT. The CDR3 protein is CASKGPPSRSYEQYF. Here the CDR3 DNA reads TGTGCCAGCAAAGGTCCCCCAAGTCGGTCCTACGAGCAGTACTTC.

The chain is built from TRBV24-1 and TRBJ1-5; 7 bases agree with TRBD1. Germline CDR1 reads KGHDR; CDR2 reads SFDVKD. J lost 4 bases, V lost 4 bases, and 0 bases had no gene match. CDR3 length: 13 amino acids. The CDR3 here is CATSETGNQPQHF. CDR3 nucleotide sequence: TGTGCCACCAGTGAGACAGGGAATCAGCCCCAGCATTTT.

The V gene is TRBV6-2 or TRBV6-3, the J gene TRBJ1-1; 7 nucleotides match TRBD1. Germline CDR1 and CDR2: MNHEY and SVGEGT. This CDR3 region has 15 residues. Trimming removed 6 bases from V and 4 bases from J; junction bases left unmatched: 11. CDR3: CASSRPRDSSTEAFF. CDR3 coding DNA: TGTGCCAGCAGCCGACCGCGGGACAGTTCCACTGAAGCTTTCTTT.

The V gene is TRBV12-5, the J gene TRBJ1-2; 7 bases align to TRBD1. V lost 1 base and J lost 5; bases outside the gene matches: 7. Germline V lookup: CDR1 LGHNT, CDR2 FRNRAP. The length of the CDR3 is 15 residues. DNA of the CDR3: TGTGCTAGTGGTTTGGCGACAGGGATCCGTTATGGCTACACCTTC. Translating it yields CASGLATGIRYGYTF.

This clonotype was detected a few times. V is TRBV4-1 and J is TRBJ1-1; TRBD1 might be the D (5 bases). Trimming removed 0 bases at V and 6 bases at J, with 11 bases between. From germline, CDR1 is MGHRA and CDR2 YSYEKL. This CDR3 contains 14 residues. CDR3 nucleotides: TGCGCCAGCAGCCAAGACAGGGTCGGGGCTGAAGCTTTCTTT. Translating it yields CASSQDRVGAEAFF.

This chain links TRBV12-3 or TRBV12-4 with TRBJ1-1; D may be TRBD1 (5 bases). Trimming pared 6 bases from V and 10 bases from J, leaving 21 bases between. The CDR3 runs 14 residues. DNA of the CDR3: TGTGCCAGCAGACCCGGGGCCCGGGCGCAGTCAGCTTTCTTT. Translating it yields CASRPGARAQSAFF.

The rearrangement links TRBV27 to TRBJ1-1, with 7 bases aligning to TRBD1. The CDR3 is 14 residues long. The V gene end was trimmed by 5 bases and the J gene end by 0 bases; junction bases not matched to a gene: 3. The V gene's germline CDR1 is MNHEY and CDR2 SMNVEV (reference sequence). Here the CDR3 reads CASSDRVMNTEAFF. The CDR3 DNA follows: TGTGCCAGCAGTGACAGGGTAATGAACACTGAAGCTTTCTTT.

The sample holds many counts of this clonotype. The V gene is TRBV7-2, the J gene TRBJ2-1; D is possibly TRBD1 (6 bases). Trimming pared 5 bases from V and 13 bases from J, leaving 12 bases between. Germline V gene sequence: CDR1 SGHTA, CDR2 FQGNSA. CDR3 length: 11 residues. CDR3 DNA sequence: TGTGCCAGCAGCGAGGACAGTCGCCAGTTCTTC. Its translation is CASSEDSRQFF.

In its sample, this clonotype was seen a few times. The chain links TRBV3-1 to TRBJ1-2; TRBD1 agrees at 7 bases. V was pared by 4 bases and J by 4 bases, with 9 bases of the junction left unmatched. The CDR3 length is 15 residues. In germline, CDR1 is LGHDT, CDR2 YNNKEL (reference sequence). The CDR3 DNA reads as TGTGCCAGCAGCCTAGGGACAGTTCCTGTCTATGGCTACACCTTC. Translated: CASSLGTVPVYGYTF. Complete variable domain (other parts from reference TRBV3-1 and TRBJ1-2): DTAVSQTPKYLVTQMGNDKSIKCEQNLGHDTMYWYKQDSKKFLKIMFSYNNKELIINETVPNRFSPKSPDKAHLNLHINSLELGDSAVYFCASSLGTVPVYGYTFGSGTRLTVV.